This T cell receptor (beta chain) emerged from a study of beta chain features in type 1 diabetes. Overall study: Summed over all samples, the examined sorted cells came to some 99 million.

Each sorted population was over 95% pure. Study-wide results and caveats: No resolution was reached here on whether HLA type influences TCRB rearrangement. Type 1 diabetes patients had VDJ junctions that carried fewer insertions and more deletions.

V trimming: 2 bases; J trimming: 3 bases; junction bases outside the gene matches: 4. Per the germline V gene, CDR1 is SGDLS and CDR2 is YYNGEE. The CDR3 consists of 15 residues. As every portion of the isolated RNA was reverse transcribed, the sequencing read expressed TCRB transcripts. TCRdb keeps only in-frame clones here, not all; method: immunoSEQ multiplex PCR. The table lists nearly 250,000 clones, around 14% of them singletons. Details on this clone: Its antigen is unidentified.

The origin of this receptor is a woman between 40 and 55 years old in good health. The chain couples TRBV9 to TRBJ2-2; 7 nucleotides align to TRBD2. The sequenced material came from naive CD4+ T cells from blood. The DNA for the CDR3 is TGTGCCAGCAGCGTTAGCGGGTGGGACACCGGGGAGCTGTTTTTT. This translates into CASSVSGWDTGELFF.